Reported below is one TCR beta chain. V was clipped by 2 bases and J by 5 bases, with 9 bases between them. Germline CDR1 reads SGHVS; CDR2 reads FQNEAQ. The CDR3 runs 14 residues. Under the authors' procedure: By means of reference gene primer amplification, nucleated cell counts were estimated. Libraries were prepared by immunoSEQ multiplex PCR; TCRdb keeps only in-frame clonotypes and omits some of them. D and trimming were read from the DNA, whereas the V and J calls and clone size are those reported in that table. The sample lists tens of thousands of clones; roughly 84% were seen once. The data were taken from a study of blood T cell repertoires in COVID-19. Study-wide background: Collection of acute and convalescent COVID-19 samples took place in the United States, Italy and Spain. T cells, B-cell-depleted T cells, or PBMCs supplied cDNA or gDNA.

This receptor was identified in a man aged 50 to 60 with acute or convalescent COVID-19. Source material: peripheral blood. The chain couples TRBV7-8 to TRBJ2-2; D uncertain. The CDR3 region is CASSLTQVTGELFF. The CDR3 DNA is TGTGCCAGCAGCTTAACCCAGGTTACCGGGGAGCTGTTTTTT.